Presented here are 7 T cell receptor beta chains from one specimen sequenced in a study of T cells in tuberculosis (dated by TCRdb to 2016 to 2019). The library came from the immunoSEQ multiplex PCR assay. The source is immuneACCESS, and TCRdb retained only in-frame sequences with V and J called. Part of the clones is not carried over; for the studies checked, unresolved V genes explain less than half of this, and the remainder is unexplained. This sample has more than 45,000 clones in its table, and 88% of those were observed once. The top ten clones comprise about a fifth of the sample. After being thawed and rested overnight, PBMC were stained with GMM-loaded CD1B tetramer, a Live/Dead dye and anti-CD3, and were then sorted on a FACS Aria II. C32 glucose monomycolate purified from Rhodococcus equi was loaded onto CD1B tetramers. The sample was CD1b-GMM tetramer-negative cells sorted from PBMCs. Per the publication, the cell subset or site label means: T cells not binding CD1B-GMM tetramer, sorted from same donor. These receptors were collected from an adult woman with latent tuberculosis.

This clone was detected only a few times. The chain has TRBV6-5 and TRBJ2-7, with a weak D call TRBD1 (5 bases). The CDR3 extends over 14 amino acids. Trimming removed 6 bases at V and 2 bases at J, with 14 bases between. CDR1 MNHEY and CDR2 SVGAGI come from the germline V gene. Written as DNA, the CDR3 is TGTGCCAGCAGGCAAGGGGCAGGGCCCTACGAGCAGTACTTC. It translates to CASRQGAGPYEQYF.

This rearrangement joins TRBV1 to TRBJ2-7; TRBD1, the table's D call, lacks a check against the DNA. TRBV1 constitutes a pseudogene. The length of the CDR3 is 15 residues. The CDR3 sequence is CTSSQKGTGTYEQYF. Here the CDR3 DNA reads TGCACCAGCAGCCAAAAAGGGACAGGTACCTACGAGCAGTACTTC.

The chain combines TRBV7-2 with TRBJ1-3; D unclear. Trimming removed 5 bases at V and 0 bases at J, with 11 bases between. From germline, CDR1 is SGHTA and CDR2 FQGNSA. CDR3 length: 15 residues. The DNA for the CDR3 is TGTGCCAGCAGCCCAATGGGCTTCTCTGGAAACACCATATATTTT. It is translated as CASSPMGFSGNTIYF.

This rearrangement joins TRBV4-1 to TRBJ2-2; 13 bases are shared with TRBD2. Losses at the gene ends were 4 bases for V and 6 bases for J; bases not matched to a gene: 5. Germline V gives CDR1 MGHRA, CDR2 YSYEKL. This CDR3 spans 16 amino acids. The CDR3 spells CASSLGGLAGPGELFF. DNA of the CDR3: TGCGCCAGCAGCCTAGGGGGACTAGCGGGGCCCGGGGAGCTGTTTTTT.

V and J are TRBV19 and TRBJ1-1; 8 nucleotides line up with TRBD1. V gave up 6 bases and J gave up 2 bases; unmatched junction bases: 2. From germline, CDR1 is LNHDA and CDR2 SQIVND (reference sequence). The CDR3 spans 13 residues. CDR3 nucleotides: TGTGCCAGTAGAGGACAGGGCAACACTGAAGCTTTCTTT. As protein: CASRGQGNTEAFF.

The chain carries TRBV7-2 and TRBJ2-3; 10 bases line up with TRBD2. The CDR3 loop spans 15 amino acids. In germline, CDR1 is SGHTA, CDR2 FQGNSA. V lost 1 base to trimming and J lost 5 bases; unmatched junction nucleotides: 3. The CDR3 region has the DNA TGTGCCAGCAGCTTAGGAAGCGGGAGGGTAGATACGCAGTATTTT. Translation: CASSLGSGRVDTQYF.

The rearrangement links TRBV13 to TRBJ2-1; D perhaps matches TRBD2 (7 bases). The CDR3 spans 16 residues. The germline V gene encodes CDR1 PRHDT and CDR2 FYEKMQ (reference sequence). Trimming shortened V by 5 bases and J by 8 bases, and 22 bases separated the two germline ends. The CDR3 here is CASSPGGRERVDEQFF. The CDR3 nucleotides are TGTGCCAGCAGCCCCGGGGGGCGGGAGAGGGTGGATGAGCAGTTCTTC.